These 21 T cell receptor beta chains were sequenced from one sample in a study of metastatic and nonmetastatic thyroid tumors. TCRdb reprocessed the PCR reads via MiXCR. The sample contains 30,000 to 35,000 clones, about a fifth of which appear only once. Patients underwent thyroid surgery, and none had received any treatment before it. Sequenced input: tumor tissue. The receptor set was obtained from a male donor with papillary thyroid cancer or a benign thyroid nodule (not recorded which). Some clones in this sample may be carry-over from other donors' samples.

This clone was found many times. The chain combines TRBV20-1 with TRBJ1-5, with D possibly matching TRBD1 (6 bases). The CDR3 is made up of 13 amino acids. Germline loops: CDR1 DFQATT, CDR2 SNEGSKA (reference sequence). V shed 6 bases and J shed 2 bases, with 11 bases lying between them. The CDR3 sequence: CSASPGGNQPQHF. The CDR3 DNA is TGCAGTGCAAGCCCAGGGGGCAATCAGCCCCAGCATTTT.

This clone was seen at least ten times. The chain employs TRBV6-2 or TRBV6-3 and TRBJ1-1; D is ambiguous. Trimming removed 11 bases from V and 0 bases from J, with 13 bases in between. The CDR3 loop spans 13 amino acids. Looked up from germline, CDR1 is MNHEY and CDR2 is SVGEGT. The CDR3 is CALRTDLNTEAFF. CDR3 in DNA: TGTGCCCTCAGGACGGATTTGAACACTGAAGCTTTCTTT.

This clone was found a few times. This chain links TRBV6-1 with TRBJ1-3; D is undetermined. Trimming left V 4 bases short and J 3 bases short, with 10 bases between. The CDR3 length is 14 residues. Looked up from germline, CDR1 is MNHNS and CDR2 is SASEGT. CDR3: CASSAGNFGNTIYF. The CDR3 DNA follows: TGTGCCAGCAGTGCTGGGAATTTTGGAAACACCATATATTTT.

The rearrangement joins TRBV11-1 to TRBJ2-5; D might be TRBD1 (6 bases). The V end was cut by 3 bases, the J end by 5 bases, with 16 bases between. Germline V lookup: CDR1 SGHAT, CDR2 FQDESV (reference sequence). This CDR3 is built from 15 residues. The CDR3 nucleotides are TGTGCCAGCAGCTTGGTTACAGGGTCTTTGGAGACCCAGTACTTC. Its translation is CASSLVTGSLETQYF.

This clone turned up a few times. The rearrangement joins TRBV10-1 to TRBJ1-5, with D perhaps matching TRBD1 (6 bases). The germline V gene has CDR1 WNHNN and CDR2 SYGVQD (reference sequence). Between the trimmed V and J ends, which lost 0 bases and 12 bases, there was a span of 21 bases. This CDR3 has 16 amino acids. CDR3 sequence: CASSESTDSGTPLQHF. CDR3 in DNA: TGCGCCAGCAGTGAGTCAACAGACAGCGGGACACCCCTCCAGCATTTT.

The chain joins TRBV30 to TRBJ1-5; 10 bases map to TRBD1. V dropped 1 base and J dropped 2; count of bases not matched to a gene: 11. The CDR3 is 18 amino acids. Germline lookup yields CDR1 GTSNPN and CDR2 SVGIG (reference sequence). DNA for the CDR3: TGTGCCTGGAGTGAGAGACAGGGGGCGCGAGATGGCAATCAGCCCCAGCATTTT. It yields the protein CAWSERQGARDGNQPQHF.

Ten or more counts support this clone. The chain combines TRBV12-3 or TRBV12-4 with TRBJ1-5; the D is unclear. Trimming left V 6 bases short and J 5 bases short, with 11 bases between. CDR3 length: 13 amino acids. The CDR3 nucleotides are TGTGCCAGCAGCTTGAGTATCTATCAGCCCCAGCATTTT. Translation gives CASSLSIYQPQHF.

This clone is categorized as medium-sized. The J gene is TRBJ2-1, the V gene TRBV27, with 7 bases matching TRBD2. Germline values: CDR1 MNHEY, CDR2 SMNVEV (reference sequence). The CDR3 loop spans 16 amino acids. Trimming removed 2 bases from V and 0 bases from J; junction bases left unmatched: 4. CDR3 in amino acids: CASSLGAGSSYNEQFF. Here the CDR3 DNA reads TGTGCCAGCAGTTTAGGAGCGGGGAGCTCCTACAATGAGCAGTTCTTC.

The sample holds many counts of this clone. Here the CDR3 DNA reads TGTGCCAGCAGCTTAACTGGGAGGGGTGGGCAAGAGACCCAGTACTTC. Its translation: CASSLTGRGGQETQYF. The chain joins TRBV7-3 to TRBJ2-5; TRBD2 matches 7 bases. The V gene's germline CDR1 is SGHTA and CDR2 FQGTGA. The CDR3 sequence is 16 residues long. The V gene end was trimmed by 0 bases and the J gene end by 2 bases; junction bases not matched to a gene: 6.

This clone was seen at least ten times. V gene TRBV6-1 combines with J gene TRBJ2-3; possible D gene TRBD2, 5 bases. The V and J ends lost 5 bases and 6 bases respectively, with 9 bases between them. The CDR3 covers 12 residues. CDR1 and CDR2 (germline): MNHNS, SASEGT. CDR3 loop: CASSFGLDTQYF. CDR3 nucleotide sequence: TGTGCCAGCAGTTTCGGACTCGATACGCAGTATTTT.

This clone occurred many times. The chain employs TRBV7-2 and TRBJ1-3; D uncertain. The CDR3 has 14 amino acids. Germline V gene data show CDR1 as SGHTA and CDR2 as FQGNSA. V dropped 1 base and J dropped 4 bases, with 8 bases sitting between them. CDR3 sequence reads: CASSLGGRGNTIYF. For the CDR3, the DNA is TGTGCCAGCAGCTTAGGAGGCAGGGGAAACACCATATATTTT.

The DNA for the CDR3 is TGTGCCAGCAGCTTCGACAGGGGCGGACAGTTCTTC. Translated, it gives CASSFDRGGQFF. This chain connects TRBV7-9 to TRBJ2-1; 8 bases map to TRBD1. Germline V lookup: CDR1 SEHNR, CDR2 FQNEAQ (reference sequence). V lost 3 bases, J lost 13 bases, and 5 bases stayed unmatched. This CDR3 contains 12 residues.

This chain uses TRBV20-1 with TRBJ2-1; D could derive from TRBD1 or TRBD2 (6 bases each). Trimming shortened V by 0 bases and J by 3 bases, and 12 bases separated the two germline ends. This CDR3 region has 15 residues. In germline, CDR1 is DFQATT, CDR2 SNEGSKA (reference sequence). CDR3 residues: CSARDRGRVYNEQFF. In nucleotides, the CDR3 is TGCAGTGCTAGAGATCGGGGGCGGGTCTACAATGAGCAGTTCTTC.

By frequency in the sample, this clone is medium-sized. V and J are TRBV6-6 and TRBJ2-6; no reliable D call. The germline V and J ends were trimmed by 2 bases and 0 bases, with 14 bases remaining between them. In germline, CDR1 is MNHNY, CDR2 SVGAGI (reference sequence). CDR3 length: 18 residues. The CDR3 DNA sequence: TGTGCCAGCAGTTACCGCTCATTTCGAGACTCTGGGGCCAACGTCCTGACTTTC. Encoded protein: CASSYRSFRDSGANVLTF.

The genes are TRBV15 and TRBJ2-5, with a possible D match to TRBD1 (6 bases). This CDR3 is 14 amino acids long. Trimming shortened V by 1 base and J by 5 bases, and 11 bases separated the two germline ends. Germline V gives CDR1 LNHNV, CDR2 YYDKDF (reference sequence). The chain's CDR3 is CATSRGGGKETQYF. The DNA for the CDR3 is TGTGCCACCAGCAGAGGAGGGGGTAAGGAGACCCAGTACTTC.

The V call is TRBV20-1, the J call TRBJ1-6; 7 nucleotides align to TRBD1. Trimming cost V 0 bases and J 7 bases; bases outside gene matches: 9. This CDR3 has 16 residues. CDR1 DFQATT and CDR2 SNEGSKA come from the germline V gene (reference sequence). The CDR3 nucleotides are TGCAGTGCTAGAGACGTCAGACAGGGAGACAATTCACCCCTCCACTTT. Residues: CSARDVRQGDNSPLHF.

This clone was picked up many times. This chain connects TRBV6-2 or TRBV6-3 to TRBJ2-6; D gene unclear. The CDR3 totals 16 residues. In germline, CDR1 is MNHEY, CDR2 SVGEGT. The V end lost 6 bases, the J end lost 3 bases, and 15 bases lay between the germline ends. In DNA, the CDR3 is TGTGCCAGCAGACCAGGACGCCTGGGTGGGGCCAACGTCCTGACTTTC. It is translated as CASRPGRLGGANVLTF.

This sequence joins TRBV20-1 and TRBJ2-7; D call uncertain. V was pared by 4 bases and J by 7 bases, with 17 bases between. Germline V gives CDR1 DFQATT, CDR2 SNEGSKA (reference sequence). The CDR3 contains 13 residues. CDR3 sequence (DNA): TGCAGTGCTACTATTCACACCGTGGGGGAGCAGTACTTC. Translating it yields CSATIHTVGEQYF.

This clone was seen a few times. The V gene is TRBV6-1, the J gene TRBJ2-1, with 7 positions matching TRBD2. Germline trimming cut 6 bases from V and 8 bases from J; bases unmatched to any gene: 13. This CDR3 is 15 amino acids long. The V gene's germline CDR1 is MNHNS and CDR2 SASEGT. CDR3 bases: TGTGCCAGCAGCCACCTCGGGGGGAAGGCCTATGAGCAGTTCTTC. It translates to CASSHLGGKAYEQFF.

The genes are TRBV12-3 or TRBV12-4 and TRBJ2-3, with 9 bases aligning to TRBD2. With 2 bases clipped from V and 3 bases from J, the junction kept 6 bases outside the gene matches. This CDR3 is built from 16 residues. The CDR3 spells CASSLYSGRKTDTQYF. The CDR3 DNA follows: TGTGCCAGCAGTTTATATAGCGGGAGAAAAACAGATACGCAGTATTTT.

This clone came up a few times. A read error is possible here, since a much larger clone lies one base away. The J gene is TRBJ2-2, the V gene TRBV2; D perhaps matches TRBD1 (6 bases). CDR1 and CDR2 (germline): SNHLY, FYNNEI. The CDR3 totals 11 residues. Trimming removed 4 bases from V and 9 bases from J, with 6 bases in between. CDR3 sequence reads: CASSGGRELFF. Written as DNA, the CDR3 is TGTGCCAGCAGTGGGGGGCGGGAGCTGTTTTTT.